The clone carrying this T cell receptor (beta chain) was seen many times. This specimen belongs to a study of regulatory T cells in long-lasting Graves disease. Regarding time point: newly diagnosed GD, antithyroid drugs for less than 3 months. Extracted RNA from PBMCs served as the source of the TCR library. Patients met American Thyroid Association criteria for Graves' disease. With EDTA tubes as the receptacles, approximately 8.2 milliliters of peripheral blood were drawn. Investigators prepared the TCR beta libraries by applying iRepertoire HTBI primers and Arm-PCR of CDR3 regions. A single record per CDR3 protein comes from TCRdb applying MiXCR to the multiplex PCR reads. The sample contains 580,000 or so distinct CDR3 sequences, about 16% of which appear only once. The same data also contributed to another study, on T cells in Graves' hyperthyroidism and ophthalmopathy. That work contributes: Researchers ran a first-round RT-PCR on the TCR CDR3 using the HTBI primer set. Ophthalmopathy was identified by the model a median approximately 6.4 months ahead of onset.

The receptor was derived from a man between 18 and 35 years old with Graves disease. The specimen comprised peripheral blood mononuclear cells (PBMCs), sampled at new diagnosis, from a patient treated with antithyroid drugs.

The CDR3 sequence is CASSRLGSYEQYF. CDR3 nucleotide sequence: TGTGCCAGCAGCCGGCTCGGATCCTACGAGCAGTACTTC. This rearrangement joins TRBV7-9 to TRBJ2-7, with D unclear. Per the germline V gene, CDR1 is SEHNR and CDR2 is FQNEAQ (reference sequence). V lost 5 bases and J 1 base, leaving 9 bases between the germline ends. The CDR3 sequence is 13 residues long.